This T cell receptor (beta chain) was captured in a study of glioma-infiltrating T cells after dendritic cell vaccination (dated by TCRdb to about 2016). With regard to the full study: The cohort comprised around 15 glioblastoma patients from Phase I and II dendritic cell vaccination trials, 9 newly diagnosed and 6 with recurrent disease. Patients received autologous tumor lysate-pulsed dendritic cell vaccination between the early 2000s and the early 2010s. The vaccine consisted of monocyte-derived dendritic cells cultured seven days with IL-4 and GM-CSF, then pulsed overnight with autologous tumor lysate. Each patient was given three intradermal dendritic cell vaccine injections, spaced two weeks apart, in the arm below the axilla. In glioblastoma patients vaccinated with dendritic cells, deep sequencing of TCR beta CDR3 regions served to measure the amount of tumor-infiltrating lymphocytes and to compare repertoires between tumor and blood. Survival after dendritic cell vaccination was correlated with TCR sequencing metrics such as TIL content and the overlap between tumor and blood repertoires.

The CDR3 runs 14 amino acids, cysteine and phenylalanine included. Only CDR3 DNA remains: 42 bases, in frame from the first base. The V end loses 0 bases and the J end loses 12 bases, and a stretch of 15 bases separates them. CDR1 SGHNT and CDR2 YYREEE were looked up in the germline V gene (reference sequence). The immunoSEQ assay amplified TCRB CDR3 regions from 2 micrograms of genomic DNA, or from all available DNA when less than that amount was available. The multiplex PCR employed 60 forward primers targeting TCR V beta segments and 13 reverse primers targeting J beta segments. Synthetic control templates were spiked into each sample at limiting dilution to estimate reads per starting template. The Illumina HiSeq System generated sequencing reads of 87 bp. Per the source publication's procedure: PCR and sequencing errors were removed by merging closely related sequences with a nearest neighbor algorithm. TCR overlap was measured as the percentage of unique tumor TCR beta sequences also present in the same patient's peripheral blood. Not all clones reach the TCRdb copy of this immuneACCESS table, which keeps in-frame sequences only. Checked studies attribute under half of the gap to unresolved V genes and leave the rest unexplained. V, J and clone size are taken as reported in that table, and D and trimming were inferred from the DNA itself. Across this sample there are 90,000 or so clones, with approximately 87% seen only once. Less than 3% of the sample comes from the top ten.

What the research found in general, with its limitations: The TCR overlap response model with three groups was called speculative and said to need prospective validation. TCR clonality showed no direct relationship with survival, which suggests that a diverse polyclonal response may matter. The cohort was small and heterogeneous, and full blood and tumor sets were available for few patients, with initial-recurrent tumor pairs available for even fewer patients. Higher estimated pretreatment TIL content predicted longer time to progression and overall survival after dendritic cell vaccination.

Concerning this clone: Its antigen target is currently unknown. No base qualities exist here, and no much larger clone lies one base off it.

Patients were selected for having adequate residual fresh-frozen tumor tissue and more than two years of available survival data. Molecular status otherwise varied across the glioblastoma patients, but none of them carried an isocitrate dehydrogenase mutation. PBMC were collected before vaccination, two weeks after the third vaccination, and at tumor progression if tumor progression occurred. Genomic DNA was extracted with the Qiagen DNeasy Blood extraction Kit. The TCR was taken from a human donor with glioblastoma. The chain employs TRBV5-4 and TRBJ2-2; the best D guess is TRBD2, with 5 bases matching. Material: blood, obtained before dendritic cell vaccination. The CDR3 amino acid sequence is: CASSLGGLSGKLFF. The nucleotides are TGTGCCAGCAGCTTGGGGGGTTTATCGGGGAAGCTGTTTTTT.